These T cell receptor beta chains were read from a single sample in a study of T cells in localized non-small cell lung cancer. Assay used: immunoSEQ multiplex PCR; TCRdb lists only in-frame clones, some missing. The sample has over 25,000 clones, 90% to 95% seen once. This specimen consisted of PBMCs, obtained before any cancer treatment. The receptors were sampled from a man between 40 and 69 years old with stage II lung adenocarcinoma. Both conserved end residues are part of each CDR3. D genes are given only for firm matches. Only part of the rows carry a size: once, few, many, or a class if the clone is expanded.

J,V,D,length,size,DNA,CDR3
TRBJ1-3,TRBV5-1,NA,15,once,TGCGCCAGCAGCTTGTGGCCCTCCGGATCGGACACCATATATTTT,CASSLWPSGSDTIYF
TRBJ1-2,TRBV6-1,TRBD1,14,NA,TGTGCCAGCAGTGAAGGCCAGGGGGCCTATGGCTACACCTTC,CASSEGQGAYGYTF
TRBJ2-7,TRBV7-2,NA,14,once,TGTGCCAGCAGCTTTGGGACCCTCACCTACGAGCAGTACTTC,CASSFGTLTYEQYF
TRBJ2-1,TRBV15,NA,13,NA,TGTGCCACCAGCACGGTACCTCACAATGAGCAGTTCTTC,CATSTVPHNEQFF
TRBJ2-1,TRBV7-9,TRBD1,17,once,TGTGCCAGCAGCTTATCTTACCCGACAGGGGCCTACAATGAGCAGTTCTTC,CASSLSYPTGAYNEQFF
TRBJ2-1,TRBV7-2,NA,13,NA,TGTGCCAGCAGCTTAGGGAGTTACAATGAGCAGTTCTTC,CASSLGSYNEQFF
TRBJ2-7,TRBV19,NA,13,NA,TGTGCCAGTACTTCCCCCAGGGGCAACGAGCAGTACTTC,CASTSPRGNEQYF
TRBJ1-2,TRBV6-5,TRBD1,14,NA,TGTGCCAGCAGTTATCAGACAGGGTATGATGGCTACACCTTC,CASSYQTGYDGYTF
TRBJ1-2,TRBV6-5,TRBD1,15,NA,TGTGCCAGCAGTTACTCGTGGGGACAGGGGAATGGCTACACCTTC,CASSYSWGQGNGYTF
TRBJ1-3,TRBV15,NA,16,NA,TGTGCCACCAGCAGAGTTCGGGGGACGGGAGGAAACACCATATATTTT,CATSRVRGTGGNTIYF
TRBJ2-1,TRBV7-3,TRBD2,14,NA,TGTGCCAGCAGCTCGGGACTAGCGGTAGATGAGCAGTTCTTC,CASSSGLAVDEQFF
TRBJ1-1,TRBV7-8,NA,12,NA,TGTGCCAGCAGCTTCCCAGGGTCTGAAGCTTTCTTT,CASSFPGSEAFF
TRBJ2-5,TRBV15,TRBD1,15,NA,TGTGCCACCAGCAGAGATCGATCAGGGGGAGAGACCCAGTACTTC,CATSRDRSGGETQYF
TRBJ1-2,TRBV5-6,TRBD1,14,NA,TGTGCCAGCAGCTTGTCTGGGACAGGCTATGGCTACACCTTC,CASSLSGTGYGYTF
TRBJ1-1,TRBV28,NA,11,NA,TGTGCCAGCCATATGAACACTGAAGCTTTCTTT,CASHMNTEAFF
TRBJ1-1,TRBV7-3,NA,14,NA,TGTGCCAGCAGTCCGGGCATCGCGAACACTGAAGCTTTCTTT,CASSPGIANTEAFF
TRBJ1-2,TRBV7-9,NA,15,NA,TGTGCCAGCAGCCAATCACGGGGCCAAAGCTATGGCTACACCTTC,CASSQSRGQSYGYTF
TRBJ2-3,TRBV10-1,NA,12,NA,TGCGCCAGCAGCGAATCGGCAGATACGCAGTATTTT,CASSESADTQYF